These T cell receptor beta chains were read from a single sample in a study of glioma-infiltrating T cells. Via MiXCR, TCRdb re-called the multiplex PCR reads, giving one row per CDR3 protein. The table records approximately 110,000 distinct CDR3 sequences, approximately 23% of them present only once. Input material: glioma tissue, nonneoplastic brain tissue, or PBMCs (not recorded which). The receptors derive from a human donor with low-grade glioma or glioblastoma, undergoing nonglioma brain surgery, or in good health (not recorded which). CDR3s include the opening cysteine and the closing phenylalanine or tryptophan. A D gene is named only where the DNA matches it firmly. Only part of the rows carry a size: once, few, many, or a class if the clone is expanded.

J gene: TRBJ2-5; D gene: NA; clone size: many; V gene: TRBV2; CDR3 DNA: TGTGCCAGCACCCTAAGCTTAACCCAGTACTTC; CDR3 protein: CASTLSLTQYF
J gene: TRBJ2-5; D gene: TRBD1; clone size: many; V gene: TRBV3-1; CDR3 DNA: TGTGCCAGCAGACCACAGGGGAAAGAGACCCAGTACTTC; CDR3 protein: CASRPQGKETQYF
J gene: TRBJ2-5; D gene: NA; clone size: NA; V gene: TRBV5-4; CDR3 DNA: TGTGCCAGCAGCTTGGGGTGGCAGGCCCCTCAAGAGACCAAGTACTTC; CDR3 protein: CASSLGWQAPQETKYF
J gene: TRBJ2-7; D gene: NA; clone size: many; V gene: TRBV27; CDR3 DNA: TGTGCCAGCAGTTTTACCCATAAAAACGACAGGAACGAGCAGTACTTC; CDR3 protein: CASSFTHKNDRNEQYF
J gene: TRBJ2-3; D gene: TRBD2; clone size: many; V gene: TRBV7-3; CDR3 DNA: TGTGCCAGCAGCCAGAACGGGGGGAGCACAGATACGCAGTATTTT; CDR3 protein: CASSQNGGSTDTQYF
J gene: TRBJ2-1; D gene: TRBD2; clone size: NA; V gene: TRBV7-9; CDR3 DNA: TGTGCCAGAAGCTTAAGGACTAGCGATGAGCAGTTCTTC; CDR3 protein: CARSLRTSDEQFF
J gene: TRBJ2-7; D gene: NA; clone size: many; V gene: TRBV6-6; CDR3 DNA: TGTGCCAGCAGTTACTCGGGGATAGTCTACGAGCAGTACTTC; CDR3 protein: CASSYSGIVYEQYF
J gene: TRBJ2-3; D gene: NA; clone size: many; V gene: TRBV24-1; CDR3 DNA: TGTGCCACCAGTGATTCCTTCCTCGATACGCAGTATTTT; CDR3 protein: CATSDSFLDTQYF
J gene: TRBJ1-2; D gene: NA; clone size: NA; V gene: TRBV5-4; CDR3 DNA: TGTGCCAGCAGCTTGGGGGGGTCCGCTAACTATGGCTACACCTTC; CDR3 protein: CASSLGGSANYGYTF
J gene: TRBJ2-7; D gene: NA; clone size: NA; V gene: TRBV4-2; CDR3 DNA: TGTGCCAGCAGCCAAAAAGGTACCGTAGGGACTTTCCCCTCCGAGCAGTACTTC; CDR3 protein: CASSQKGTVGTFPSEQYF
J gene: TRBJ1-4; D gene: TRBD1; clone size: NA; V gene: TRBV12-3/TRBV12-4; CDR3 DNA: TGTGCCAGCCGGACAGGGCAAAGGGATTATGAAAAACTGTTTTTT; CDR3 protein: CASRTGQRDYEKLFF
J gene: TRBJ2-7; D gene: TRBD2; clone size: many; V gene: TRBV20-1; CDR3 DNA: TGCAGTGTTCCGGGACTAGCGGGAGAGAGCGAGCAGTACTTC; CDR3 protein: CSVPGLAGESEQYF
J gene: TRBJ1-3; D gene: TRBD1; clone size: many; V gene: TRBV2; CDR3 DNA: TGTGCCAGCAGTGGACAGGGGGAAAACACCATATATTTT; CDR3 protein: CASSGQGENTIYF
J gene: TRBJ2-3; D gene: NA; clone size: many; V gene: TRBV7-2; CDR3 DNA: TGTGCCAGCAGCTTGGAGGGAGCCGGCACAGATACGCAGTATTTT; CDR3 protein: CASSLEGAGTDTQYF
J gene: TRBJ1-1; D gene: NA; clone size: many; V gene: TRBV29-1; CDR3 DNA: TGCAGCGTTGCAGGGTTTGGGGTCATCACTGAAGCTTTCTTT; CDR3 protein: CSVAGFGVITEAFF
J gene: TRBJ2-7; D gene: NA; clone size: NA; V gene: TRBV3-1; CDR3 DNA: TGTGCCAGCAGCCAACCGAGTAGCGGTGTGTACGAGCAGTACTTC; CDR3 protein: CASSQPSSGVYEQYF
J gene: TRBJ2-3; D gene: TRBD2; clone size: NA; V gene: TRBV30; CDR3 DNA: TGTGCCGGATTAGCGGGAGTGAGCACAGATACGCAGTATTTT; CDR3 protein: CAGLAGVSTDTQYF
J gene: TRBJ1-2; D gene: NA; clone size: many; V gene: TRBV12-3/TRBV12-4; CDR3 DNA: TGTGCCAGTTCTCAAGGCGACTCCTATGGCTACACCTTC; CDR3 protein: CASSQGDSYGYTF
J gene: TRBJ2-1; D gene: NA; clone size: many; V gene: TRBV2; CDR3 DNA: TGTGCCAGCAGTGAGAGGGGAGCGATCAATGAGCAGTTCTTC; CDR3 protein: CASSERGAINEQFF
J gene: TRBJ1-1; D gene: NA; clone size: NA; V gene: TRBV29-1; CDR3 DNA: TGCAGCGTTGTTCGCGATACTGAAGCTTTCTTT; CDR3 protein: CSVVRDTEAFF
J gene: TRBJ2-1; D gene: TRBD2; clone size: many; V gene: TRBV20-1; CDR3 DNA: TGCAGTGCTAGAGGCATTTTAGCGGGATACAATGAGCAGTTCTTC; CDR3 protein: CSARGILAGYNEQFF
J gene: TRBJ1-5; D gene: TRBD1; clone size: many; V gene: TRBV28; CDR3 DNA: TGTGCCAGCAGCCCCGACAGGGGAGGCAATCAGCCCCAGCATTTT; CDR3 protein: CASSPDRGGNQPQHF
J gene: TRBJ1-2; D gene: NA; clone size: many; V gene: TRBV28; CDR3 DNA: TGTGCCAGCAGTTTATTTTGGCAGGAGGGCTATGGCTACACCTTC; CDR3 protein: CASSLFWQEGYGYTF
J gene: TRBJ2-1; D gene: TRBD2; clone size: many; V gene: TRBV29-1; CDR3 DNA: TGCAGCGTTGTCCTTACTAGCGGGATGAACAATGAGCAGTTCTTC; CDR3 protein: CSVVLTSGMNNEQFF
J gene: TRBJ2-3; D gene: TRBD2; clone size: many; V gene: TRBV2; CDR3 DNA: TGTGCCAGCAGATACGTAGCGGGAATCGATACGCAGTATTTT; CDR3 protein: CASRYVAGIDTQYF
J gene: TRBJ2-3; D gene: TRBD2; clone size: many; V gene: TRBV4-1; CDR3 DNA: TGCGCCAGCAGCCAAGAGGTTGGCGGGAGGCCCGGGTATACGGATACGCAGTATTTT; CDR3 protein: CASSQEVGGRPGYTDTQYF
J gene: TRBJ1-2; D gene: NA; clone size: many; V gene: TRBV7-9; CDR3 DNA: TGTGCCAGCACTACTTCGGTCCACCAAAAGATTAACTATGGCTACACCTTC; CDR3 protein: CASTTSVHQKINYGYTF
J gene: TRBJ2-3; D gene: NA; clone size: NA; V gene: TRBV4-3; CDR3 DNA: TGCGCCAGCAGCCCGGGGGTGGTGGCCACAGATACGCAGTATTTT; CDR3 protein: CASSPGVVATDTQYF
J gene: TRBJ1-1; D gene: TRBD1; clone size: few; V gene: TRBV5-1; CDR3 DNA: TGCGCCAGCAGTCGGGACAGGGGTATCATGAACACTGAAGCTTTCTTT; CDR3 protein: CASSRDRGIMNTEAFF
J gene: TRBJ2-7; D gene: TRBD2; clone size: many; V gene: TRBV4-2; CDR3 DNA: TGTGCCAGCAGCCAAGTACCCCATACTAGCGGGAGCTCCTACGAGCAGTACTTC; CDR3 protein: CASSQVPHTSGSSYEQYF
J gene: TRBJ2-6; D gene: NA; clone size: few; V gene: TRBV3-1; CDR3 DNA: TGTGCCAGCAGCCCACTCACGGAGAGCTCTGGGGCCAACGTCCTGACTTTC; CDR3 protein: CASSPLTESSGANVLTF
J gene: TRBJ2-3; D gene: NA; clone size: many; V gene: TRBV24-1; CDR3 DNA: TGTGCCACCAGTGATTCAACAGGGGAGGGCACAGATACGCAGTATTTT; CDR3 protein: CATSDSTGEGTDTQYF
J gene: TRBJ2-5; D gene: NA; clone size: many; V gene: TRBV27; CDR3 DNA: TGTGCCAGCAGTTTCTGGCAGGGAGTGGGGACCCAGTACTTC; CDR3 protein: CASSFWQGVGTQYF
J gene: TRBJ2-5; D gene: NA; clone size: many; V gene: TRBV15; CDR3 DNA: TGTGCCACCATTCAAGAGACCCAGTACTTC; CDR3 protein: CATIQETQYF